This T cell receptor beta chain emerged from a study of beta chain features in type 1 diabetes. Sequenced material consisted of expressed TCRB transcripts (all of the isolated RNA was reverse transcribed). Sequenced by immunoSEQ multiplex PCR; TCRdb stores in-frame clones only, minus some. The data hold about 320,000 clones, with 13% to 15% observed a single time. CDR1 MGHRA and CDR2 YSYEKL come from the germline V gene. The CDR3 loop spans 15 amino acids. V dropped 6 bases and J dropped 0 bases, with 12 bases sitting between them. The authors sorted CD4+ naive, central memory, regulatory and stem cell-like memory cells via CD45RO/CCR7/CD25/CD127/CD95/CD27.

Sequencing was done on a sample of central memory CD4+ T cells from blood. The sequence derives from a man aged 25 to 40 in good health. The chain couples TRBV4-1 to TRBJ1-3; the D is unclear. CDR3 sequence (DNA): TGCGCCAGCAGAAAATCAGGCCTCTCTGGAAACACCATATATTTT. It translates to CASRKSGLSGNTIYF.